These 24 T cell receptor beta chains came from one sample sequenced in a study of technical replicates of blood from a few donors. Only in-frame clones appear in the TCRdb table, and some are missing; sequencing was by immunoSEQ multiplex PCR. The table has 75,000 to 90,000 clones, about 89% seen once; the top ten hold roughly 0.3%. Sequencing input: T cells isolated from PBMCs. These receptors were taken from a human donor in good health.

The chain has TRBV2 and TRBJ1-5; D is uncertain. The CDR3 has 13 residues. V lost 4 bases and J lost 7, with 11 bases in between. Germline CDR1 SNHLY, CDR2 FYNNEI. CDR3 residues: CASSVRVGQPQHF. CDR3 nucleotides: TGTGCCAGCAGTGTACGGGTTGGGCAGCCCCAGCATTTT.

This clone has more than one count but fewer than ten. The chain employs TRBV18 and TRBJ1-2; 7 nucleotides agree with TRBD1. Looked up from germline, CDR1 is KGHSH and CDR2 is LQKENI. The CDR3 spans 15 residues. V dropped 5 bases and J dropped 1; count of bases not matched to a gene: 7. Here the CDR3 reads CASSGTATNNYGYTF. Written as DNA, the CDR3 is TGTGCCAGCTCAGGGACAGCGACCAATAACTATGGCTACACCTTC.

The chain is built from TRBV5-1 and TRBJ2-7; 14 bases are a match to TRBD2. This CDR3 spans 15 amino acids. J was trimmed by 4 bases and V by 3 bases; bases with no gene match: 3. Germline V lookup: CDR1 SGHRS, CDR2 YFSETQ. The CDR3 sequence is CASSYGTSGGYEQYF. The CDR3 nucleotides read TGCGCCAGCAGCTACGGGACTAGCGGGGGATACGAGCAGTACTTC.

The rearrangement uses TRBV6-6 and TRBJ1-5; TRBD1 is a possible D gene (6 bases). Germline CDR1 is MNHNY and CDR2 is SVGAGI (reference sequence). The ends were cut back, 6 bases at V and 1 base at J, with 16 bases in the middle. This CDR3 is built from 16 residues. The DNA for the CDR3 is TGTGCCAGCAGATCCGGGACATGGGGCAGCAATCAGCCCCAGCATTTT. Encoded protein: CASRSGTWGSNQPQHF.

This chain links TRBV5-1 with TRBJ1-1; D gene ambiguous. There are 13 residues in the CDR3. CDR1 is SGHRS and CDR2 is YFSETQ in the germline V gene. Trimming removed 0 bases from V and 8 bases from J, with 11 bases in between. The CDR3 nucleotides read TGCGCCAGCAGCTTGGAAAGCAGCGGAGAAGCTTTCTTT. This sequence encodes CASSLESSGEAFF. The variable domain in full, with the rest retrieved from reference TRBV5-1 and TRBJ1-1, is KAGVTQTPRYLIKTRGQQVTLSCSPISGHRSVSWYQQTPGQGLQFLFEYFSETQRNKGNFPGRFSGRQFSNSRSEMNVSTLELGDSALYLCASSLESSGEAFFGQGTRLTVV.

The rearrangement links TRBV11-1 to TRBJ2-1, with 7 bases matching TRBD2. The J segment lost 10 bases and the V segment lost 1 base, leaving 13 bases of the junction unmatched. Looked up from germline, CDR1 is SGHAT and CDR2 is FQDESV (reference sequence). This CDR3 contains 16 residues. This CDR3 reads CASSLGGTGGLREQFF. The CDR3 coding sequence is TGTGCCAGCAGCTTAGGGGGAACGGGGGGTTTACGCGAGCAGTTCTTC.

The CDR3 region has the DNA TGTGCCAGCAGTTTATCGGGGGCTTATGAGCAGTTCTTC. It codes for CASSLSGAYEQFF. This rearrangement joins TRBV27 to TRBJ2-1; TRBD1 is a possible D gene (6 bases). V was pared by 0 bases and J by 8 bases, with 8 bases between. Germline CDR1 MNHEY, CDR2 SMNVEV (reference sequence). The CDR3 contains 13 residues.

The rearrangement uses TRBV27 and TRBJ1-5; D is possibly TRBD1 (6 bases). V lost 2 bases, J lost 7 bases, and 9 bases lay in between. CDR3 length equals 13 residues. The germline gives CDR1 MNHEY, CDR2 SMNVEV (reference sequence). CDR3 sequence (DNA): TGTGCCAGCAGTTTAACAGGGTACCAGCCCCAGCATTTT. Translating it yields CASSLTGYQPQHF.

V usage is TRBV2 and J usage is TRBJ1-5; D perhaps matches TRBD1 (6 bases). Germline V gene data show CDR1 as SNHLY and CDR2 as FYNNEI. The CDR3 length is 14 residues. V was shortened by 3 bases and J by 5 bases, with 11 bases between the two germline ends. The CDR3 nucleotides are TGTGCCAGCAGTGAGAACAGGGATCATCAGCCCCAGCATTTT. Translated: CASSENRDHQPQHF.

The V call is TRBV5-4, the J call TRBJ2-7, with TRBD1 matching 7 bases. V shed 3 bases and J 1 base; nucleotides not matched to a gene: 7. The CDR3 is 15 residues long. CDR1 and CDR2 (germline): SGHNT, YYREEE (reference sequence). The CDR3 DNA reads as TGTGCCAGCAGCTCTGACAGGGCCGGGTCCTACGAGCAGTACTTC. It translates to CASSSDRAGSYEQYF.

The chain has TRBV29-1 and TRBJ2-7, with D maybe TRBD1 (5 bases). The germline CDR1 and CDR2 sequences are SQVTM and ANQGSEA. This CDR3 region has 12 residues. V gave up 5 bases and J gave up 0 bases, with 8 bases separating them. Here the CDR3 reads CSVSTASYEQYF. CDR3 coding DNA: TGCAGCGTTTCGACAGCCTCCTACGAGCAGTACTTC.

The chain couples TRBV4-1 to TRBJ1-2; D might be TRBD1 (5 bases). CDR3 size: 11 residues. Trimming shortened V by 6 bases and J by 6 bases, and 8 bases separated the two germline ends. Germline CDR1 is MGHRA and CDR2 is YSYEKL. For the CDR3, the DNA is TGCGCCAGCAGGGGGGGGGATGGCTACACCTTC. This gives the protein CASRGGDGYTF.

The rearrangement joins TRBV7-2 to TRBJ1-1, with D hard to call. V lost 2 bases and J lost 2, with 6 bases in between. Germline lookup yields CDR1 SGHTA and CDR2 FQGNSA. This CDR3 has 13 amino acids. The CDR3, as DNA: TGTGCCAGCAGCTTAAGGAGCAACACTGAAGCTTTCTTT. It specifies CASSLRSNTEAFF. The variable domain in full, with the rest retrieved from reference TRBV7-2 and TRBJ1-1, is GAGVSQSPSNKVTEKGKDVELRCDPISGHTALYWYRQSLGQGLEFLIYFQGNSAPDKSGLPSDRFSAERTGGSVSTLTIQRTQQEDSAVYLCASSLRSNTEAFFGQGTRLTVV.

The J gene is TRBJ2-7, the V gene TRBV11-2, with 8 nucleotides matching TRBD2. After removal of 4 bases from V and 5 bases from J, the junction contained 13 bases not matched to a gene. CDR3 length: 16 amino acids. The germline V gene encodes CDR1 SGHAT and CDR2 FQNNGV. The CDR3 nucleotides are TGTGCCAGCAGCTCGTTAGGACTAGCTAATTCCGACGAGCAGTACTTC. Amino acids: CASSSLGLANSDEQYF.

This sequence joins TRBV2 and TRBJ2-3, with 11 bases fitting TRBD2. Germline trimming cut 4 bases from V and 6 bases from J; bases unmatched to any gene: 9. The CDR3 spans 16 residues. Germline CDR1 SNHLY, CDR2 FYNNEI. Here the CDR3 DNA reads TGTGCCAGCAGTGGGTCTAGCGGGGGGTTTTGGGATACGCAGTATTTT. Protein: CASSGSSGGFWDTQYF.

The chain uses TRBV9 and TRBJ2-1, with D perhaps TRBD2 (7 bases). The CDR3 runs to 15 residues. Trimming stripped 3 bases from V and 4 bases from J, with 14 bases between. The germline CDR1 and CDR2 sequences are SGDLS and YYNGEE. This CDR3 reads CASSAEGGSYNEQFF. The CDR3 DNA reads as TGTGCCAGCAGCGCGGAGGGGGGGAGTTACAATGAGCAGTTCTTC.

The genes are TRBV15 and TRBJ2-3, with no clear D. Germline V gene lookup returns CDR1 LNHNV and CDR2 YYDKDF (reference sequence). V dropped 0 bases and J dropped 1 base, with 8 bases sitting between them. This CDR3 has 15 amino acids. The CDR3 DNA follows: TGTGCCACCAGCAGAGATGGGCAGGGCACAGATACGCAGTATTTT. Amino acid sequence: CATSRDGQGTDTQYF.

V usage is TRBV11-2 and J usage is TRBJ1-1, with no clear D. Trimming took off 3 bases at V and 1 base at J, with 6 bases between the two ends. Germline CDR1 SGHAT, CDR2 FQNNGV. The CDR3 is made up of 13 amino acids. Written as DNA, the CDR3 is TGTGCCAGCAGCTTTGAACAGAACACTGAAGCTTTCTTT. Its translation is CASSFEQNTEAFF.

As DNA, the CDR3 is TGTGCCACAACTACCGGGACAGGGGGACGCTACACCTTC. This gives the protein CATTTGTGGRYTF. J is TRBJ1-2 and V is TRBV5-6; TRBD1 aligns across 11 bases. This CDR3 is built from 13 residues. With 9 bases clipped from V and 9 bases from J, the junction kept 10 bases outside the gene matches. Germline V lookup: CDR1 SGHDT, CDR2 YYEEEE.

This clone was counted between two and nine times. J is TRBJ1-1 and V is TRBV29-1, with D hard to call. This CDR3 has 12 amino acids. Germline-derived CDR1 and CDR2 are SQVTM and ANQGSEA. The germline V and J ends were trimmed by 6 bases and 3 bases, with 11 bases remaining between them. The CDR3 coding sequence is TGCAGCGTGGGTTACGAGGACACTGAAGCTTTCTTT. It translates to CSVGYEDTEAFF.

The chain uses TRBV28 and TRBJ1-4, with unresolved D. V gave up 2 bases and J gave up 2 bases, with 15 bases separating them. CDR1 MDHEN and CDR2 SYDVKM come from the germline V gene. The CDR3 contains 17 residues. In DNA form, the CDR3 reads TGTGCCAGCAGTTTACACGGGGAAAGATCGACTAATGAAAAACTGTTTTTT. Protein: CASSLHGERSTNEKLFF.

This chain uses TRBV4-1 with TRBJ1-1, with D possibly TRBD1 on 5 matching bases. The CDR3 length is 15 residues. Per the germline V gene, CDR1 is MGHRA and CDR2 is YSYEKL. Deletions cut 1 base from V and 1 base from J, with 10 bases between. Here the CDR3 reads CASSQAGGSNTEAFF. CDR3 bases: TGCGCCAGCAGCCAAGCGGGGGGGTCGAACACTGAAGCTTTCTTT.

The chain employs TRBV19 and TRBJ2-2; TRBD2 might be the D (5 bases). Per germline, CDR1 LNHDA and CDR2 SQIVND (reference sequence). CDR3 size: 13 residues. V was clipped by 4 bases and J by 7 bases, with 10 bases between them. CDR3 in amino acids: CASSNRDGGELFF. As DNA, the CDR3 is TGTGCCAGTAGTAATCGGGATGGCGGGGAGCTGTTTTTT. Filled out from reference TRBV19 and TRBJ2-2, the complete variable domain reads DGGITQSPKYLFRKEGQNVTLSCEQNLNHDAMYWYRQDPGQGLRLIYYSQIVNDFQKGDIAEGYSVSREKKESFPLTVTSAQKNPTAFYLCASSNRDGGELFFGEGSRLTVL.

The chain carries TRBV9 and TRBJ1-6; possibly TRBD1 for D (5 bases). V was trimmed by 5 bases and J by 10 bases, leaving 10 bases between them. CDR3 length: 12 residues. Germline V lookup: CDR1 SGDLS, CDR2 YYNGEE. The CDR3 spells CASSRGSSPLHF. The CDR3 nucleotides read TGTGCCAGCAGTAGGGGAAGCTCACCCCTCCACTTT.